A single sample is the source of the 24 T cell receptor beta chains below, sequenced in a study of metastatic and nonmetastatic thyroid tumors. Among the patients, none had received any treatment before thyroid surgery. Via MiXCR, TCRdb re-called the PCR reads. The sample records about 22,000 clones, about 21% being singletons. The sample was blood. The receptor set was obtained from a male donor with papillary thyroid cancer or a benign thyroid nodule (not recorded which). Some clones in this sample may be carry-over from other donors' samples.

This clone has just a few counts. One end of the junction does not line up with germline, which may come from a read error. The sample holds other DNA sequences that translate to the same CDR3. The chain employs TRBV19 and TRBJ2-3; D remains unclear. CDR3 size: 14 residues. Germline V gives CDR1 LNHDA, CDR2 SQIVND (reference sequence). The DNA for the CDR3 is TGTGCCAGTAGTATCGGGCAGTCGTGGGCCACGCAATATTTT. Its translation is CASSIGQSWATQYF.

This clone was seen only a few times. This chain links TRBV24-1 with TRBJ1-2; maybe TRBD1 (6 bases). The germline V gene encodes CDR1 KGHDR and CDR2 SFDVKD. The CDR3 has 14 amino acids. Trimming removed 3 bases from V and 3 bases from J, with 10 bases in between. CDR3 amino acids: CATSDTGLDYGYTF. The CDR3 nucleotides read TGTGCCACCAGTGATACAGGGTTGGACTATGGCTACACCTTC.

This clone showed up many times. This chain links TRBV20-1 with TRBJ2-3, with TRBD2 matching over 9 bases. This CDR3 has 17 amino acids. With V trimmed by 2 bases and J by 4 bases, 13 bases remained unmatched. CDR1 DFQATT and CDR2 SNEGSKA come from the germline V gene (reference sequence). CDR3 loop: CSARILAGGPVADTQYF. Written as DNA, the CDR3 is TGCAGTGCTAGAATTTTGGCGGGAGGGCCGGTGGCAGATACGCAGTATTTT.

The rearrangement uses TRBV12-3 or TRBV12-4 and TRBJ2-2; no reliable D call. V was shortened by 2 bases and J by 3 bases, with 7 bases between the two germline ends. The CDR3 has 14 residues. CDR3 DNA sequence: TGTGCCAGCAGTTTAACAGCATACACCGGGGAGCTGTTTTTT. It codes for CASSLTAYTGELFF.

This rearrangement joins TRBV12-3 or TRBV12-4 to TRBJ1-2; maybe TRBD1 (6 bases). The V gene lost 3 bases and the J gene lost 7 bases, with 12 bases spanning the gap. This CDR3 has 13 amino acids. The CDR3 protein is CASSLGGAGGYTF. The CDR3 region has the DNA TGTGCCAGCAGTTTGGGGGGGGCAGGTGGCTACACCTTC.

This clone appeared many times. CDR3 in amino acids: CAWSDGIVGQPQHF. The DNA for the CDR3 is TGTGCCTGGAGTGATGGGATAGTGGGTCAGCCCCAGCATTTT. J is TRBJ1-5 and V is TRBV30; no clear D. This CDR3 is 14 amino acids long. V gave up 1 base and J gave up 6 bases, with 13 bases separating them. From germline, CDR1 is GTSNPN and CDR2 SVGIG (reference sequence).

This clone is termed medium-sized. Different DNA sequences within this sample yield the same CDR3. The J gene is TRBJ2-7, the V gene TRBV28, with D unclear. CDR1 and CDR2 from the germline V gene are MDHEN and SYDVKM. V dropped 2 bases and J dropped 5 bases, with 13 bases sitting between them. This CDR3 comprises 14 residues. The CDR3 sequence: CASSLGTTLNEQYF. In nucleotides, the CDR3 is TGTGCCAGCAGTTTAGGCACTACCCTTAACGAGCAGTACTTC.

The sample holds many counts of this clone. CDR3 bases: TGTGCCACCAGTGATTTAAGGCTAGCGGGAGCGGGTACCTACAATGAGCAGTTCTTC. Encoded protein: CATSDLRLAGAGTYNEQFF. The chain joins TRBV24-1 to TRBJ2-1, with 10 bases that match TRBD2. This CDR3 comprises 19 residues. Germline V gene lookup returns CDR1 KGHDR and CDR2 SFDVKD. V trimming: 1 base; J trimming: 2 bases; junction bases outside the gene matches: 10.

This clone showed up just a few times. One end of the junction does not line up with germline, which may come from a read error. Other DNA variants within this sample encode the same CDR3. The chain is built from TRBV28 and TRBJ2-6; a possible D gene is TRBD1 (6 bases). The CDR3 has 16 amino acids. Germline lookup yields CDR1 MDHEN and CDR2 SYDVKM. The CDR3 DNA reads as TGTGCCAGCAAACCACTTTCAGGGTCAGGGGCCAACATCCTGACTTTC. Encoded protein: CASKPLSGSGANILTF. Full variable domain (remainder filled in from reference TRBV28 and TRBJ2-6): DVKVTQSSRYLVKRTGEKVFLECVQDMDHENMFWYRQDPGLGLRLIYFSYDVKMKEKGDIPEGYSVSREKKERFSLILESASTNQTSMYLCASKPLSGSGANILTFGAGSRLTVL.

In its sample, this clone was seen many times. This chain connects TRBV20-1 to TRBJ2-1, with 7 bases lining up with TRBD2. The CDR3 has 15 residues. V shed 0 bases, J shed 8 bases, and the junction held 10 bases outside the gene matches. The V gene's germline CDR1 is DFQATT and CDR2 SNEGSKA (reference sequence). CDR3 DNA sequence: TGCAGTGCTAGAGATTTCCGGGAGGCTTACGATGAGCAGTTCTTC. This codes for CSARDFREAYDEQFF.

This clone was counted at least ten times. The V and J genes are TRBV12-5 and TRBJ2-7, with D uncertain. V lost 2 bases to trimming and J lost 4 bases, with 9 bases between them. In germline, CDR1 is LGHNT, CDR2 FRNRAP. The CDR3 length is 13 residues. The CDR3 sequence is CASGLFDCYEQYF. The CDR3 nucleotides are TGTGCTAGTGGTTTGTTCGACTGTTACGAGCAGTACTTC.

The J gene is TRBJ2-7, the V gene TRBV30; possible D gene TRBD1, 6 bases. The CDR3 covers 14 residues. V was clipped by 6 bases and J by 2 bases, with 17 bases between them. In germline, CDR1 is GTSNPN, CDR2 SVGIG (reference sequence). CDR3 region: CACEGDTSPYEQYF. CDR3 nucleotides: TGTGCCTGTGAGGGGGACACCTCTCCCTACGAGCAGTACTTC.

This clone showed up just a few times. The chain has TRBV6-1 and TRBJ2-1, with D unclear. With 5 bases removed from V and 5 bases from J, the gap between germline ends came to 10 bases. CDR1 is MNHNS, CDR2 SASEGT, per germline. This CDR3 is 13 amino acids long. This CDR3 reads CASSLAENNEQFF. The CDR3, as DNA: TGTGCCAGCAGTTTAGCCGAGAACAATGAGCAGTTCTTC.

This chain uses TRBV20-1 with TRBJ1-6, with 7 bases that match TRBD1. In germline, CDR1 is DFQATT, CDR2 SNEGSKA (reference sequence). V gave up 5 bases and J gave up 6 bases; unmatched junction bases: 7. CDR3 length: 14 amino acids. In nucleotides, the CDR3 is TGCAGTGCTCCCCGACAGGGAAGTAATTCACCCCTCCACTTT. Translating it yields CSAPRQGSNSPLHF.

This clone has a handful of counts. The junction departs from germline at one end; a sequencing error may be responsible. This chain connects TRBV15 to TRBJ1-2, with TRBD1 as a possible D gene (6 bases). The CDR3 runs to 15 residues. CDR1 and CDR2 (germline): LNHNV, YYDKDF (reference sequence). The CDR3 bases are TGTGTCACCAGCAGTCGAGGACAGTTTTACTATGGCTACACCTTC. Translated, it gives CVTSSRGQFYYGYTF.

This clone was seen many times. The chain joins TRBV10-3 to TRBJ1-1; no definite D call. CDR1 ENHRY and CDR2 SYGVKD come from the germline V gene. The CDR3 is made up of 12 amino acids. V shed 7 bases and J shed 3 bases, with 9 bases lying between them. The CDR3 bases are TGTGCCATCACCCCTGGGGACACTGAAGCTTTCTTT. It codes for CAITPGDTEAFF.

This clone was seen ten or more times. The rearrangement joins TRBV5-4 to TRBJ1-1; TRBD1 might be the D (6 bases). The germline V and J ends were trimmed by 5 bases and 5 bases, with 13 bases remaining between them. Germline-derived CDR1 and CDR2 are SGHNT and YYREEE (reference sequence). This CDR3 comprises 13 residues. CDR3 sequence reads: CASRKGGVTEAFF. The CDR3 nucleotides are TGTGCCAGCAGAAAAGGGGGGGTTACTGAAGCTTTCTTT.

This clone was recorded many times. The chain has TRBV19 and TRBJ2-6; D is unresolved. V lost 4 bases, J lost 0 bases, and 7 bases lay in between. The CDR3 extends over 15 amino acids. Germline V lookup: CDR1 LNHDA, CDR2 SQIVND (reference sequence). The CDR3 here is CASSKGFSGANVLTF. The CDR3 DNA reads TGTGCCAGTAGTAAGGGCTTCTCTGGGGCCAACGTCCTGACTTTC. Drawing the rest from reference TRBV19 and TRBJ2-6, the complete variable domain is DGGITQSPKYLFRKEGQNVTLSCEQNLNHDAMYWYRQDPGQGLRLIYYSQIVNDFQKGDIAEGYSVSREKKESFPLTVTSAQKNPTAFYLCASSKGFSGANVLTFGAGSRLTVL.

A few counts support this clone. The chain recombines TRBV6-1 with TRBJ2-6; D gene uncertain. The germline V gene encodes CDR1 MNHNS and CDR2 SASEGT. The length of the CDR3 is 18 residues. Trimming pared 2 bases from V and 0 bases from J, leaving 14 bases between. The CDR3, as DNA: TGTGCCAGCAGTGAAAGTAAGCGTATGGTCTCTGGGGCCAACGTCCTGACTTTC. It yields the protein CASSESKRMVSGANVLTF.

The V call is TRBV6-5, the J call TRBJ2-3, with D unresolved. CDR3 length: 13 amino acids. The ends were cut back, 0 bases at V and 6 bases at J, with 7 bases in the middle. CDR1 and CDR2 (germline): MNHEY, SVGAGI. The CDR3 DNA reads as TGTGCCAGCAGTTACTCAGGGTCTGATACGCAGTATTTT. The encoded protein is CASSYSGSDTQYF.

CDR3 DNA: TGTGCCAGCGACAGGTTTAACTATGGCTACACCTTC. This codes for CASDRFNYGYTF. The chain couples TRBV2 to TRBJ1-2; tentatively, D is TRBD1 (6 bases). Germline V gene sequence: CDR1 SNHLY, CDR2 FYNNEI. The CDR3 has 12 amino acids. Trimming left V 8 bases short and J 1 base short, with 8 bases between.

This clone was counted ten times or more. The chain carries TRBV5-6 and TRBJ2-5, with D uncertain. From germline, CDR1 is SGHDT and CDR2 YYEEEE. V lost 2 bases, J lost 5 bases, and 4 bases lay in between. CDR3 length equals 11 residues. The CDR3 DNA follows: TGTGCCAGCAGCTTCGGGGAGACCCAGTACTTC. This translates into CASSFGETQYF. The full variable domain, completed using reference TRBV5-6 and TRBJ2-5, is DAGVTQSPTHLIKTRGQQVTLRCSPKSGHDTVSWYQQALGQGPQFIFQYYEEEERQRGNFPDRFSGHQFPNYSSELNVNALLLGDSALYLCASSFGETQYFGPGTRLLVL.

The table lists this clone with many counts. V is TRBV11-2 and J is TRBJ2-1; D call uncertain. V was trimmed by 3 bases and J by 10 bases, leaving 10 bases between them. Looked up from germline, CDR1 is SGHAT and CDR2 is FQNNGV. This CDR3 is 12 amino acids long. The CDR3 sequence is CASSLGTKEQFF. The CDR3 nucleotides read TGTGCCAGCAGCTTGGGTACAAAGGAGCAGTTCTTC.

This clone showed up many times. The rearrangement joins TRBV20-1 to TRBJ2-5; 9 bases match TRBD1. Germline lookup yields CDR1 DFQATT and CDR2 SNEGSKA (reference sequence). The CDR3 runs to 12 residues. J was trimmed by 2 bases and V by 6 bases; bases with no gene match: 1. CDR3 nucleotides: TGCAGTGCCGACAGGGGGCAAGAGACCCAGTACTTC. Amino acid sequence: CSADRGQETQYF.